This T cell receptor beta chain comes out of a study of T cells in tuberculosis. Points on this clone: Its antigen is as yet unknown.

Sequenced by immunoSEQ multiplex PCR; TCRdb stores in-frame clones only, minus some. Seen here are around 41,000 clones, less than 95% observed once, and the top ten hold 1.9%. Study-wide results and caveats: Active tuberculosis TCR-alpha repertoires lay closer to GMM-specific TCRs than IGRA-negative controls, suggesting clonal expansion.

The CDR3 has 17 amino acids. V was clipped by 0 bases and J by 2 bases; unmatched bases: 6. CDR1 is SGDLS, CDR2 YYNGEE, per germline. This rearrangement joins TRBV9 to TRBJ1-2; 11 bases line up with TRBD1. Source material: PBMCs. The sequence derives from a donor under 30 with latent tuberculosis or without tuberculosis infection. Some clones in this sample may be carry-over from other donors' samples. CDR3 DNA: TGTGCCAGCAGCGTAGCCCCGGGACAGGGGGGAAACTATGGCTACACCTTC. Its protein product is CASSVAPGQGGNYGYTF.